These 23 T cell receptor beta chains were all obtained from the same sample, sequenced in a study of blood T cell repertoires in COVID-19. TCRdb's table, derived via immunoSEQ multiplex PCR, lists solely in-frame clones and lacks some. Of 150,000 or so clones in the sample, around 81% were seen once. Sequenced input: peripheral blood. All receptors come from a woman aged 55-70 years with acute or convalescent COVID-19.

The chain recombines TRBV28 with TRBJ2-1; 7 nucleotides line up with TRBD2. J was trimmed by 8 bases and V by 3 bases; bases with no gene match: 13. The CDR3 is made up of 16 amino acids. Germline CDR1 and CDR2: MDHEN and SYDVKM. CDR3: CASSFPGAGVGDEQFF. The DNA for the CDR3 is TGTGCCAGCAGTTTCCCCGGGGCGGGAGTTGGAGATGAGCAGTTCTTC. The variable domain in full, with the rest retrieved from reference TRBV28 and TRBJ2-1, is DVKVTQSSRYLVKRTGEKVFLECVQDMDHENMFWYRQDPGLGLRLIYFSYDVKMKEKGDIPEGYSVSREKKERFSLILESASTNQTSMYLCASSFPGAGVGDEQFFGPGTRLTVL.

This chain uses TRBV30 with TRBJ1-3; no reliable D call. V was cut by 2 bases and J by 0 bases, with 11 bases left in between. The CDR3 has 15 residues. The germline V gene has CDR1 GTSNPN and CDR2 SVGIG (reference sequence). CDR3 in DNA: TGTGCCTGGAGTCTAGGCAGAGTCTCTGGAAACACCATATATTTT. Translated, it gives CAWSLGRVSGNTIYF. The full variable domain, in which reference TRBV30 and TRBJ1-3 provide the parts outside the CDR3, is SQTIHQWPATLVQPVGSPLSLECTVEGTSNPNLYWYRQAAGRGLQLLFYSVGIGQISSEVPQNLSASRPQDRQFILSSKKLLLSDSGFYLCAWSLGRVSGNTIYFGEGSWLTVV.

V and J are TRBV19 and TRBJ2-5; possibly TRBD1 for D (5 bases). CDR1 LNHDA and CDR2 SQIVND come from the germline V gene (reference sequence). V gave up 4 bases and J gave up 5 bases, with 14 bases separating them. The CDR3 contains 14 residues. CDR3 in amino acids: CASSTTGVPETQYF. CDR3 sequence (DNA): TGTGCCAGTAGTACCACAGGAGTCCCTGAGACCCAGTACTTC.

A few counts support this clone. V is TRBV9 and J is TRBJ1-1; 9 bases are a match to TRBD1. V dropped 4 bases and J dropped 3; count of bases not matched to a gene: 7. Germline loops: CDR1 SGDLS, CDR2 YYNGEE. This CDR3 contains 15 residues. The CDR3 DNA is TGTGCCAGCAGCCTAGGACAGGGGACTCACACTGAAGCTTTCTTT. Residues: CASSLGQGTHTEAFF.

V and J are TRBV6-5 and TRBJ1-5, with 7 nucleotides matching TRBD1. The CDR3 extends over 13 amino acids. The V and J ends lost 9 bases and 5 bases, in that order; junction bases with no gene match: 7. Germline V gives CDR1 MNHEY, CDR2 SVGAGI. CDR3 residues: CASQQGNDQPQHF. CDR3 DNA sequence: TGTGCCAGTCAACAGGGGAACGATCAGCCCCAGCATTTT.

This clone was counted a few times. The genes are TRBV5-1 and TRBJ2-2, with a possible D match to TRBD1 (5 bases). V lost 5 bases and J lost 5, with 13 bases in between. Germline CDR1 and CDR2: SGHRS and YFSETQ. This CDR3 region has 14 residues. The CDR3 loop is CASSLRARTGELFF. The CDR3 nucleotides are TGCGCCAGCAGTCTCAGGGCCCGAACCGGGGAGCTGTTTTTT. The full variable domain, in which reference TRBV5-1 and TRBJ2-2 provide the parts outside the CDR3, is KAGVTQTPRYLIKTRGQQVTLSCSPISGHRSVSWYQQTPGQGLQFLFEYFSETQRNKGNFPGRFSGRQFSNSRSEMNVSTLELGDSALYLCASSLRARTGELFFGEGSRLTVL.

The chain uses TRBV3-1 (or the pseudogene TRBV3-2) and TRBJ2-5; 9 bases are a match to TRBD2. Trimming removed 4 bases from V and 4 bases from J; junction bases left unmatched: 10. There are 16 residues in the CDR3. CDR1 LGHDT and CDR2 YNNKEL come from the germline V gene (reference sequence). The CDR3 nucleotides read TGTGCCAGCAGCCGCACGAGCGGGAGGCCGATAGAGACCCAGTACTTC. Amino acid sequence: CASSRTSGRPIETQYF.

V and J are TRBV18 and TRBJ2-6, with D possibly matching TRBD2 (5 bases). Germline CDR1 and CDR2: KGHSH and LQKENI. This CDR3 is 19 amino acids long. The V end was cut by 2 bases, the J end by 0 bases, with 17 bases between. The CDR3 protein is CASSPITGSGASGANVLTF. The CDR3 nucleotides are TGTGCCAGCTCACCAATCACCGGCAGCGGCGCCTCTGGGGCCAACGTCCTGACTTTC.

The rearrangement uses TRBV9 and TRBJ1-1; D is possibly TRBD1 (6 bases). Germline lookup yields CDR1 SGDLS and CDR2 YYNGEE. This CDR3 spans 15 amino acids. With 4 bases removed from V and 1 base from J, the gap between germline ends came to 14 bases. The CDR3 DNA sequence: TGTGCCAGCAGCCCTCAGGGGCAGTCGAACACTGAAGCTTTCTTT. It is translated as CASSPQGQSNTEAFF.

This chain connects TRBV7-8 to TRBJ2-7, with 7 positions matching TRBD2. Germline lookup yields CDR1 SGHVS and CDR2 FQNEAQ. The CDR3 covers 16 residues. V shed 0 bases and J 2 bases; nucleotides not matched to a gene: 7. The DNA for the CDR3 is TGTGCCAGCAGCTTAGCTCCGGCTAGCGGCGCCTACGAGCAGTACTTC. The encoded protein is CASSLAPASGAYEQYF.

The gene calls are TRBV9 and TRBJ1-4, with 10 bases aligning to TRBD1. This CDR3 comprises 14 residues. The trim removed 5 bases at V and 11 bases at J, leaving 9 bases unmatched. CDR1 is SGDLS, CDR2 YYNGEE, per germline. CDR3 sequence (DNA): TGTGCCAGCAGTAGGGGACAGGGGTTGGATAAACTGTTTTTT. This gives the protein CASSRGQGLDKLFF.

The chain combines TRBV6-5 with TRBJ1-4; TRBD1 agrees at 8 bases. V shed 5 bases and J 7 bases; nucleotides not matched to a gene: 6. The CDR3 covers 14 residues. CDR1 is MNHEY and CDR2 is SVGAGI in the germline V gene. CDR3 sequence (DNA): TGTGCCAGCAGTAAGGACAGGGCTCGTGAAAAACTGTTTTTT. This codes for CASSKDRAREKLFF.

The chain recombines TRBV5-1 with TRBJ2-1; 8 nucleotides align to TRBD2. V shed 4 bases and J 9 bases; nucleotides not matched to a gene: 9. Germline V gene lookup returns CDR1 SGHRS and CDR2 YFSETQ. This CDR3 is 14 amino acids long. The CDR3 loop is CASSPGLVEVEQFF. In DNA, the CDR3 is TGCGCCAGCAGCCCGGGACTAGTCGAGGTTGAGCAGTTCTTC.

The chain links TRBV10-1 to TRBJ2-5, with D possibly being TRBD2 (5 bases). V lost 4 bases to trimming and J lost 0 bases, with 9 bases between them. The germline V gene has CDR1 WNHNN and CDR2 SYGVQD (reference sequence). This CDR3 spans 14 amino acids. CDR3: CASSAGSHQETQYF. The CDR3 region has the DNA TGCGCCAGCAGTGCGGGATCCCACCAAGAGACCCAGTACTTC.

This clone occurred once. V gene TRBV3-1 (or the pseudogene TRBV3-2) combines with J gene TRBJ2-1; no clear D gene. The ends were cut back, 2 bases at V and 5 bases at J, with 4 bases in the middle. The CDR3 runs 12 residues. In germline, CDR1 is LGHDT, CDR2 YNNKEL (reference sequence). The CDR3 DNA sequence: TGTGCCAGCAGCCAATTAAACAATGAGCAGTTCTTC. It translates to CASSQLNNEQFF.

Here the CDR3 reads CASSSHSRDKNTEAFF. CDR3 coding DNA: TGTGCCAGCAGTTCCCATTCCAGGGATAAGAACACTGAAGCTTTCTTT. The chain links TRBV6-5 to TRBJ1-1, with D tentatively TRBD1 (5 bases). The length of the CDR3 is 16 residues. The V end was cut by 4 bases, the J end by 1 base, with 16 bases between. CDR1 and CDR2 (germline): MNHEY, SVGAGI.

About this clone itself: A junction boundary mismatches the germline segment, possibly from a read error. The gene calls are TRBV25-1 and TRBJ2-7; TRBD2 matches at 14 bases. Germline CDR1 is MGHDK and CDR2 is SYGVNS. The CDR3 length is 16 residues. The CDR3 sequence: CASRESTSGRAYEQYF. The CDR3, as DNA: TGTGCCAGCAGGGAATCGACTAGCGGGAGGGCATACGAGCAGTACTTC.

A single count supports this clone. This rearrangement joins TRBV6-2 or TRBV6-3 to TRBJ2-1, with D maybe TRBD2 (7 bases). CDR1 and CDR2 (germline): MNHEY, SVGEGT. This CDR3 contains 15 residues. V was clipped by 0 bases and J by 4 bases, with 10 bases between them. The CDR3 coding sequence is TGTGCCAGCAGTTACTCTGGGGGGGCTTACAATGAGCAGTTCTTC. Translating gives CASSYSGGAYNEQFF.

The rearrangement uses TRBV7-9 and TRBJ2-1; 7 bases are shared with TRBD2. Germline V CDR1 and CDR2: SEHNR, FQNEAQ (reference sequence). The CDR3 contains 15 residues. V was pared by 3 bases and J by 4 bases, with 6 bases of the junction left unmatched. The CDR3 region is CASSFLLASYNEQFF. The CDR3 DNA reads TGTGCCAGCAGCTTCTTACTAGCGAGTTACAATGAGCAGTTCTTC.

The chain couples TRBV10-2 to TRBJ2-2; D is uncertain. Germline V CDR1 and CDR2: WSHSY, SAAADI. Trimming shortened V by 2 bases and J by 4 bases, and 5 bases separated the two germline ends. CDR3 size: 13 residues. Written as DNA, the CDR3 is TGCGCCAGCAGTGAGGCAGTCACCGGGGAGCTGTTTTTT. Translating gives CASSEAVTGELFF.

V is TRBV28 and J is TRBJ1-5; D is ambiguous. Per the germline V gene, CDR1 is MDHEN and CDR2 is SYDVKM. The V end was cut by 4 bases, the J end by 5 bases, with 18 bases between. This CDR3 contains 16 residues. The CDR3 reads CASSYIRELTHQPQHF. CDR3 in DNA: TGTGCCAGCAGTTATATTAGGGAGTTAACTCATCAGCCCCAGCATTTT.

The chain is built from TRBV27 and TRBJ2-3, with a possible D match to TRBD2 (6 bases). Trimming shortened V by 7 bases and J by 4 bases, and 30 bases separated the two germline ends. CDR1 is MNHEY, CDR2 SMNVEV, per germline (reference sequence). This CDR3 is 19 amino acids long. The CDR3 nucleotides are TGTGCCAGCAAGGTCAGGAGGGCTGGGTGGGAGGCGGGGTCAGATACGCAGTATTTT. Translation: CASKVRRAGWEAGSDTQYF.

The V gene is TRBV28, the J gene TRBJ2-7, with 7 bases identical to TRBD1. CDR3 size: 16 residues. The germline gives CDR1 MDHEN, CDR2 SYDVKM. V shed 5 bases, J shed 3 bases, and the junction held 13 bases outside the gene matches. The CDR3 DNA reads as TGTGCCAGCAGTCACACGGGACAGCTGATAATCTACGAGCAGTACTTC. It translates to CASSHTGQLIIYEQYF. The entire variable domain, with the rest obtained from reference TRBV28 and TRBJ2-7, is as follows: DVKVTQSSRYLVKRTGEKVFLECVQDMDHENMFWYRQDPGLGLRLIYFSYDVKMKEKGDIPEGYSVSREKKERFSLILESASTNQTSMYLCASSHTGQLIIYEQYFGPGTRLTVT.